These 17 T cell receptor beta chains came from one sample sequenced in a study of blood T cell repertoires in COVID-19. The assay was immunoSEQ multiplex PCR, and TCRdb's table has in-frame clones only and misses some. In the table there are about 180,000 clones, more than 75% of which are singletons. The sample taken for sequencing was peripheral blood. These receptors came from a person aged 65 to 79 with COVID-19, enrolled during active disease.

In nucleotides, the CDR3 is TGTGCCAGCAAGGAGGGGGCGGGGAACAATGAGCAGTTCTTC. Its translation is CASKEGAGNNEQFF. The J gene is TRBJ2-1, the V gene TRBV6-5; D is perhaps TRBD1 (7 bases). V lost 7 bases and J 5 bases, leaving 15 bases between the germline ends. Germline lookup yields CDR1 MNHEY and CDR2 SVGAGI. The CDR3 is 14 residues long.

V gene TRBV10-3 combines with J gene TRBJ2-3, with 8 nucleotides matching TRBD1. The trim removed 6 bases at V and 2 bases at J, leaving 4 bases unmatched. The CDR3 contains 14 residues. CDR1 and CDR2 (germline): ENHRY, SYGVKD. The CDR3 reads CAIRPGQDTDTQYF. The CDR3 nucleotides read TGTGCCATCAGACCGGGACAGGACACAGATACGCAGTATTTT.

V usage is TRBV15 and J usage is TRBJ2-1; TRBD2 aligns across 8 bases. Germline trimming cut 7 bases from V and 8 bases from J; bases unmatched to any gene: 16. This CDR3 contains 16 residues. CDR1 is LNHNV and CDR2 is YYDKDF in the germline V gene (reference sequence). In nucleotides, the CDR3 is TGTGCCACCAAGGCGACCCGGACTAGCATAAATTATGAGCAGTTCTTC. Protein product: CATKATRTSINYEQFF.

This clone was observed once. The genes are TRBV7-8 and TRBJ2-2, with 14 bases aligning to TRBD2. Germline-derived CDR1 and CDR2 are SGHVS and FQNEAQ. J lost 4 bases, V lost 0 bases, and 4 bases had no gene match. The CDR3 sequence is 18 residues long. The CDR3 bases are TGTGCCAGCAGCTTAGCGCGACTAGCGGGAGGGCGCACCGGGGAGCTGTTTTTT. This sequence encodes CASSLARLAGGRTGELFF. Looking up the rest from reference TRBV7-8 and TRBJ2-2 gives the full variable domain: GAGVSQSPRYKVAKRGQDVALRCDPISGHVSLFWYQQALGQGPEFLTYFQNEAQLDKSGLPSDRFFAERPEGSVSTLKIQRTQQEDSAVYLCASSLARLAGGRTGELFFGEGSRLTVL.

The CDR3 spells CASTVLRGGSPLHF. CDR3 in DNA: TGTGCCAGCACGGTATTACGGGGGGGTTCACCCCTCCACTTT. This chain uses TRBV28 with TRBJ1-6; tentatively, D is TRBD1 (5 bases). V was trimmed by 7 bases and J by 9 bases, leaving 16 bases between them. The CDR3 is 14 residues long. Germline V CDR1 and CDR2: MDHEN, SYDVKM.

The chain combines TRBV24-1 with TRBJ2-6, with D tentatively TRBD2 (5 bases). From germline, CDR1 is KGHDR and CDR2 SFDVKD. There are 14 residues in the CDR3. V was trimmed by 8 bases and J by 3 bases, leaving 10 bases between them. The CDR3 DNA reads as TGTGCCACCATGGGAGACTTTGGGGCCAACGTCCTGACTTTC. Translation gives CATMGDFGANVLTF.

DNA for the CDR3: TGTGCCAGCAGCCCAGGTTCGGAGACCCAGTACTTC. Protein product: CASSPGSETQYF. The chain couples TRBV7-2 to TRBJ2-5, with D hard to call. Trimming cost V 5 bases and J 5 bases, with 9 bases left between them. Germline CDR1 reads SGHTA; CDR2 reads FQGNSA. The CDR3 extends over 12 amino acids.

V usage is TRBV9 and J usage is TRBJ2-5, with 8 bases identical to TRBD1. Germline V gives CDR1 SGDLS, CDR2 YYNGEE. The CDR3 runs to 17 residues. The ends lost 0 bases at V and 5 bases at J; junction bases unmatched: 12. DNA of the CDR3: TGTGCCAGCAGCGTAGGCCCCCGGACAGGGTCGTGGGAGACCCAGTACTTC. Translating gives CASSVGPRTGSWETQYF. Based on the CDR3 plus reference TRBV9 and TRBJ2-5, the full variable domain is DSGVTQTPKHLITATGQRVTLRCSPRSGDLSVYWYQQSLDQGLQFLIQYYNGEERAKGNILERFSAQQFPDLHSELNLSSLELGDSALYFCASSVGPRTGSWETQYFGPGTRLLVL.

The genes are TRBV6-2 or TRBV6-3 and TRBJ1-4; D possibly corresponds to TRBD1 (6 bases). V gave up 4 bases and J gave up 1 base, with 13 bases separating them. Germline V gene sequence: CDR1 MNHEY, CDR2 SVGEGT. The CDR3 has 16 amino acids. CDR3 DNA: TGTGCCAGCAGTTCGTCCCGCAGGGGAACTAATGAAAAACTGTTTTTT. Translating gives CASSSSRRGTNEKLFF.

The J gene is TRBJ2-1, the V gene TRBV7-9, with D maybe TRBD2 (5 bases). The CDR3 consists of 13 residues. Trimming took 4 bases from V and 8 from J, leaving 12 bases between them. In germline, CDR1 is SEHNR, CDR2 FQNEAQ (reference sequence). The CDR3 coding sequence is TGTGCCAGCAGCTCCATCCTGCGGGATGAGCAGTTCTTC. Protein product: CASSSILRDEQFF.

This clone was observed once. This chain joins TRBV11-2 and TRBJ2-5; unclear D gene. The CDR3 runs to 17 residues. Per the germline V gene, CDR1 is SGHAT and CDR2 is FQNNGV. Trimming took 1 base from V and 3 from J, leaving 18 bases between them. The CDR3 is CASSLGFWARSKETQYF. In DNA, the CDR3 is TGTGCCAGCAGCTTAGGTTTCTGGGCGCGATCTAAAGAGACCCAGTACTTC.

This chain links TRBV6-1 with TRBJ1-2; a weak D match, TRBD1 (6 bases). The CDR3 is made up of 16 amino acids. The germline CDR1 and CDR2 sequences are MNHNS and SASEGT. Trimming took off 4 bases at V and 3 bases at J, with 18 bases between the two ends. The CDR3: CASSGPSGRGDYGYTF. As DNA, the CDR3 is TGTGCCAGCAGTGGACCCAGCGGCAGGGGCGACTATGGCTACACCTTC.

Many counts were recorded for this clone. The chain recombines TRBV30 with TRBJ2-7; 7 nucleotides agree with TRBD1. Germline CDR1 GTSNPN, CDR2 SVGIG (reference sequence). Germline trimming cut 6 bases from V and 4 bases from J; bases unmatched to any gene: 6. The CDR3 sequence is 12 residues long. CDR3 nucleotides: TGTGCCTGCCGGGACAGAACTTACGAGCAGTACTTC. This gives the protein CACRDRTYEQYF.

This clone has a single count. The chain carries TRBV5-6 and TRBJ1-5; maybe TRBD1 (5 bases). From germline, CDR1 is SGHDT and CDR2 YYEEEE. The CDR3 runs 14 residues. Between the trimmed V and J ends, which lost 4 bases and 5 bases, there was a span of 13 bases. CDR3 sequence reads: CASSKAQGYQPQHF. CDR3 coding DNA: TGTGCCAGCAGCAAGGCTCAGGGATATCAGCCCCAGCATTTT.

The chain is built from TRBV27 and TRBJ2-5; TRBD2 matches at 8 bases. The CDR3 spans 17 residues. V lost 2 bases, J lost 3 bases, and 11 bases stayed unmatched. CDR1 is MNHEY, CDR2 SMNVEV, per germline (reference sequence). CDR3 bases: TGTGCCAGCAGTTTAAAGTTTAGCGGGGACCTCAAAGAGACCCAGTACTTC. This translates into CASSLKFSGDLKETQYF.

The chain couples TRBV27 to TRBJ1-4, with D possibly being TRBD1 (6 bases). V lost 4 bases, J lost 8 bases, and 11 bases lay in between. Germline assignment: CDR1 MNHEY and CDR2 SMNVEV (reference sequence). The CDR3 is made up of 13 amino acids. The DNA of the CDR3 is TGTGCCAGCAGTTCCCGGGGGGGCGAAAAACTGTTTTTT. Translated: CASSSRGGEKLFF.

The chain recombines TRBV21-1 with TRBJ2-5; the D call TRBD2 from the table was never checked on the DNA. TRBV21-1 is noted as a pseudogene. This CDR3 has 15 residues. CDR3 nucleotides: TGTGCCAGCAGATCATGGGGGGGAGGCAAGGAGACCCAGTACTTC. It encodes CASRSWGGGKETQYF.